A selection of T cell receptor beta chains follows, all from one sample in a study of post-analysis software for immune sequencing data. TCRdb recomputed calls from the PCR reads with MiXCR, one row per CDR3 protein. The sample yields about 560,000 distinct CDR3 sequences, 44% seen once. The specimen was blood. All receptors come from a girl aged 5-17 years with multiple sclerosis. The CDR3 runs from the conserved cysteine through the conserved F or W. The D gene is left open where the match is weak. Clone size is shown for a subset of rows, as once, few, many or a class of expanded clone.

j_call cdr3_length v_call d_call clone_size cdr3_aa cdr3_nt
TRBJ2-1 16 TRBV20-1 . . CSASLPAGGVDNEQFF TGCAGTGCTAGTCTACCTGCGGGTGGGGTGGACAATGAGCAGTTCTTC
TRBJ2-7 15 TRBV4-1 TRBD1 . CASSPIPGQGNEQYF TGCGCCAGCAGCCCGATCCCGGGACAGGGGAACGAGCAGTACTTC
TRBJ2-7 16 TRBV10-1 . once CASSDDLASSTYEQYF TGCGCCAGCAGTGATGACCTGGCTAGCTCTACTTACGAGCAGTACTTC
TRBJ2-3 15 TRBV28 . . CASRPGRQARDTQYF TGTGCCAGCCGACCTGGGAGGCAAGCGCGTGATACGCAGTATTTT
TRBJ2-7 15 TRBV19 TRBD1 few CASTLGTGGSYEQYF TGTGCCAGTACTCTGGGGACAGGGGGATCCTACGAGCAGTACTTC
TRBJ2-7 15 TRBV6-1 . . CASGGRVGDPNEQYF TGTGCCAGCGGCGGACGGGTCGGGGACCCCAACGAGCAGTACTTC
TRBJ1-2 16 TRBV7-6 TRBD1 . CASSLVLGQGGYGYTF TGTGCCAGCAGCTTAGTCCTGGGACAGGGCGGCTATGGCTACACCTTC
TRBJ2-3 17 TRBV10-3 . . CAISESDRRGITDTQYF TGTGCCATCAGTGAGTCGGACCGCAGGGGAATTACAGATACGCAGTATTTT
TRBJ2-7 11 TRBV2 . . CASSGSREQYF TGTGCCAGCAGTGGGTCTCGCGAGCAGTACTTC
TRBJ2-1 14 TRBV12-3/TRBV12-4 TRBD2 few CASTRAAGYNEQFF TGTGCCAGCACCAGAGCAGCGGGATACAATGAGCAGTTCTTC
TRBJ2-3 15 TRBV6-6 TRBD2 once CASSYSGGGADTQYF TGTGCCAGCAGTTACTCGGGCGGGGGGGCAGATACGCAGTATTTT
TRBJ2-3 15 TRBV6-6 . . CASSYSPTVTDTQYF TGTGCCAGCAGTTACTCGCCGACTGTCACAGATACGCAGTATTTT
TRBJ1-2 14 TRBV6-1 . . CATGQLQATEGYTF TGTGCCACGGGGCAGCTGCAAGCCACCGAGGGCTACACCTTC
TRBJ2-1 12 TRBV29-1 . . CSVGSGDNEQFF TGCAGCGTTGGCAGCGGCGACAATGAGCAGTTCTTC
TRBJ2-3 14 TRBV6-4 . medium-sized CASSDSQGTDTQYF TGTGCCAGCAGTGACTCGCAGGGCACAGATACGCAGTATTTT
TRBJ1-2 15 TRBV6-5 TRBD1 . CASSQRQGMSYGYTF TGTGCCAGCAGTCAGAGACAGGGGATGAGCTATGGCTACACCTTC
TRBJ2-3 15 TRBV27 TRBD1 . CASSSGTGLPDTQYF TGTGCCAGCAGTTCAGGGACAGGGCTCCCAGATACGCAGTATTTT
TRBJ2-4 14 TRBV27 . . CASSHGTTSGEQYF TGTGCCAGCAGTCATGGAACTACCTCTGGTGAGCAGTACTTC
TRBJ2-3 14 TRBV12-3/TRBV12-4 . . CASSFTDGADTQYF TGTGCCAGCAGTTTCACAGATGGGGCAGATACGCAGTATTTT
TRBJ2-7 13 TRBV7-3 . few CASSLPRGREQYF TGTGCCAGCAGCCTCCCCCGGGGAAGGGAGCAGTACTTC
TRBJ2-6 15 TRBV12-3/TRBV12-4 . few CASSLSLSGANVLTF TGTGCCAGCAGTTTAAGTCTCTCTGGGGCCAACGTCCTGACTTTC
TRBJ2-3 15 TRBV5-1 TRBD2 few CASSPGGSPTDTQYF TGCGCCAGCAGCCCGGGCGGGAGCCCCACAGATACGCAGTATTTT
TRBJ2-3 14 TRBV29-1 . few CSVGVATVGDTQYF TGCAGCGTTGGGGTGGCCACAGTCGGAGATACGCAGTATTTT
TRBJ2-1 16 TRBV6-5 TRBD1 . CASSYYGQGGYNEQFF TGTGCCAGCAGTTACTACGGACAGGGGGGTTACAATGAGCAGTTCTTC
TRBJ2-1 14 TRBV20-1 TRBD2 . CSAASGIAYNEQFF TGCAGTGCTGCTAGCGGGATCGCCTACAATGAGCAGTTCTTC
TRBJ2-1 12 TRBV12-3/TRBV12-4 TRBD2 . CASSWTSDEQFF TGTGCCAGCAGTTGGACTAGCGATGAGCAGTTCTTC
TRBJ1-2 17 TRBV13 TRBD1 once CASSKAAGGIAYYGYTF TGTGCCAGCAGCAAAGCGGCAGGGGGAATCGCTTACTATGGCTACACCTTC
TRBJ1-4 15 TRBV7-6 TRBD1 . CASSPRTGANEKLFF TGTGCCAGCAGCCCCCGGACAGGGGCTAATGAAAAACTGTTTTTT
TRBJ2-5 16 TRBV29-1 TRBD2 few CSVAWGRDGRRETQYF TGCAGCGTCGCTTGGGGCCGGGACGGGAGGCGAGAGACCCAGTACTTC
TRBJ2-5 13 TRBV20-1 . few CSATMGREMGQYF TGCAGTGCTACAATGGGGCGAGAGATGGGGCAGTACTTC
TRBJ2-1 12 TRBV28 . . CASSPPRGEQFF TGTGCCAGCAGTCCCCCCCGGGGCGAGCAGTTCTTC
TRBJ2-3 14 TRBV24-1 . few CATSEEGLGNTQYF TGTGCCACCAGTGAGGAGGGGCTCGGGAATACGCAGTATTTT
TRBJ1-2 15 TRBV12-3/TRBV12-4 . few CASSLGAGSNYGYTF TGTGCCAGCAGTTTAGGGGCAGGGAGTAACTATGGCTACACCTTC
TRBJ2-1 15 TRBV13 TRBD2 . CASSLQREPGNEQFF TGTGCCAGCAGCTTACAGCGGGAGCCGGGGAATGAGCAGTTCTTC
TRBJ1-1 15 TRBV4-1 . few CASSRSRRGEAEAFF TGCGCCAGCAGCCGGTCTCGGAGGGGAGAGGCTGAAGCTTTCTTT
TRBJ2-7 13 TRBV12-3/TRBV12-4 TRBD1 . CASKMDRGYEQYF TGTGCCAGCAAGATGGACAGGGGGTACGAGCAGTACTTC
TRBJ2-5 13 TRBV4-1 . few CASSLGPVETQYF TGCGCCAGCAGCCTAGGCCCCGTAGAGACCCAGTACTTC
TRBJ1-1 13 TRBV3-1 . few CASSQAALPEAFF TGTGCCAGCAGCCAAGCGGCCTTACCTGAAGCTTTCTTT
TRBJ2-4 13 TRBV12-3/TRBV12-4 . . CASSLDGLGIQYF TGTGCTAGCAGTTTAGACGGCCTCGGCATTCAGTACTTC
TRBJ2-7 13 TRBV29-1 TRBD1 . CSVARTGSYEQYF TGCAGCGTTGCCCGGACAGGGAGCTACGAGCAGTACTTC
TRBJ1-1 15 TRBV27 . . CASSHRERGDTEAFF TGTGCCAGCAGTCACCGGGAGAGGGGGGACACTGAAGCTTTCTTT
TRBJ2-1 16 TRBV6-2/TRBV6-3 TRBD2 . CASSFQLAGVGNEQFF TGTGCCAGCAGTTTTCAACTAGCGGGAGTAGGGAATGAGCAGTTCTTC
TRBJ2-5 12 TRBV6-5 . . CASRRGLETQYF TGTGCCAGCAGGAGGGGCCTGGAGACCCAGTACTTC